This T cell receptor (beta chain) appears in the sequencing data of a study of beta chain features in type 1 diabetes. This clone was seen more than once but under ten times. Trimming removed 2 bases from V and 4 bases from J; junction bases left unmatched: 2. This CDR3 is 15 amino acids long. Germline CDR1 reads MDHEN; CDR2 reads SYDVKM. The sequenced template was cDNA made from the entire isolated RNA. This table comes from immunoSEQ multiplex PCR, and its TCRdb copy is limited to in-frame clones, with some not included. This sample has 600,000 to 650,000 clones, with roughly a sixth found just once.

The sequenced sample consisted of naive CD4+ T cells from blood. The receptor comes from a man between 18 and 35 years old in good health. This chain joins TRBV28 and TRBJ1-3; the match to TRBD1 covers 10 bases. CDR3 in DNA: TGTGCCAGCAGTTTAAGGACAGGGGGAGGAAACACCATATATTTT. Protein: CASSLRTGGGNTIYF. Full variable domain (remainder filled in from reference TRBV28 and TRBJ1-3): DVKVTQSSRYLVKRTGEKVFLECVQDMDHENMFWYRQDPGLGLRLIYFSYDVKMKEKGDIPEGYSVSREKKERFSLILESASTNQTSMYLCASSLRTGGGNTIYFGEGSWLTVV.